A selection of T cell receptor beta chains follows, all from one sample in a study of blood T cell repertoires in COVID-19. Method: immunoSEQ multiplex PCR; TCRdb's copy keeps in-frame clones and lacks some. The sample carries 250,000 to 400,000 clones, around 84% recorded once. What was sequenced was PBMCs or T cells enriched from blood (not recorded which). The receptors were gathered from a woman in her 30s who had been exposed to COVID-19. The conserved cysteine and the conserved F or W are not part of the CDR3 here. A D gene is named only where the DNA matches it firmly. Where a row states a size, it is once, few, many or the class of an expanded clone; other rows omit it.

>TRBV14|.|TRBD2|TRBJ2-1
ASSPSNNVLAGVLDEQF
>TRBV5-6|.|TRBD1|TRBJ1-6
ASSLVANRGLSPLH
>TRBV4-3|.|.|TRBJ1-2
ASSQVTNYGYT
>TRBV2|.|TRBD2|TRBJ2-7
ASSSSGYEQY
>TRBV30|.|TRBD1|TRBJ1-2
AWSVPHIDRGRHGYT
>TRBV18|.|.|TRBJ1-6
ASSPGTINSPLH
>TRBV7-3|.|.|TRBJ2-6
ASSLYTGSGANVLT
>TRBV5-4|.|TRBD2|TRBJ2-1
ASSLAGTSIYNEQF
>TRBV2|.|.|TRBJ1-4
ASSESPGAKKLF
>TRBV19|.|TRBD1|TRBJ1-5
ASSYFRDRGINQPQH
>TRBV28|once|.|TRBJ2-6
ASQMGSSGANVLT
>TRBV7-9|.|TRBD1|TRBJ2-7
ASSWGDRGSYEQY
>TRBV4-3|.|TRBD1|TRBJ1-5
ASSQGTGGTQPQH
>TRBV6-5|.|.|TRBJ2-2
ASSQMGPGGELF
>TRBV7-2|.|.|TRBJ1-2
ASSLLKGDGYT
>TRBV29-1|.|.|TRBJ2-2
SVYASANTGELF
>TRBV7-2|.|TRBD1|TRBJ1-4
ASSLQGARDQKLF
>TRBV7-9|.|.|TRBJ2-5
ASSLPLWGGPH
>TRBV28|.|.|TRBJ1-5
ASTNLQPYSNQPQH
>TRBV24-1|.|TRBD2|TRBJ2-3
ATSTAGAADTQY
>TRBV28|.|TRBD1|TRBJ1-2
ASSLHRTGYGYT
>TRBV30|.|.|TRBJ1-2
AWNLGNYGYT
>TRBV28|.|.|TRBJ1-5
ASSPTGQPQH
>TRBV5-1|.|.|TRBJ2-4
ASSLQGRYDSIQY
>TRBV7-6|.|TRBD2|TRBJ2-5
ASSSILAGGGETQY
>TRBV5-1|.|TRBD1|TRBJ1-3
ASSPQGAGSGNTIY
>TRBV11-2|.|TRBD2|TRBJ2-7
ASSALPGLAEVYEQY
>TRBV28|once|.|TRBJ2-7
ASSFGNYEQY
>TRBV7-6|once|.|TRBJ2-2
ASSPLVTGTRSGELF
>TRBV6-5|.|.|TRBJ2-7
ASRPGVALEQY
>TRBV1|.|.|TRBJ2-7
TSSVAGGPYEQY
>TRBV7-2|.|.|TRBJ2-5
ASSLSLNRQETQY
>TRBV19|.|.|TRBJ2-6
ASSTPSSGANVLT
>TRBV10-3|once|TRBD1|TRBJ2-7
AISTNTGGRPDEQY
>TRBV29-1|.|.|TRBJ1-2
SVVGGDHYGYT
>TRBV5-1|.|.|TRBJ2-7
ASSLTDYEQY
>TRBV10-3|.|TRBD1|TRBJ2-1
AIGTGTGGNEQF
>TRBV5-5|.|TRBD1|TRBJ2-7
ASSWTGPHREQY
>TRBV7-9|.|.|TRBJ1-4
ASSPGEGNEKLF
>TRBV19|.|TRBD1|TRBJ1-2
ASREDREYGYT
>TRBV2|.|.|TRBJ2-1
ASSETGPEQF
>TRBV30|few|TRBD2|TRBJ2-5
AWSQLSGGMIETQY
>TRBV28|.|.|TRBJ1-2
ASRGQSYGYT
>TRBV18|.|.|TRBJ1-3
ASSPLTGSGNTIY
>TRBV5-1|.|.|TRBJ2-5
ASSLEGRETQY
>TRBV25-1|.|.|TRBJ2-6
ASTYSGANVLT